The 18 T cell receptor beta chains given below trace back to one sample, sequenced in a study of blood T cells in healthy people across ages. Combining a sample-barcoded 5' primer with a J-beta primer mix, a second PCR ran for roughly 6 to 12 cycles. TCRdb reprocessed the 5' RACE reads with MiXCR, giving one entry per CDR3 protein. The data hold 660,000 or so distinct CDR3 sequences, with 45% to 65% observed a single time. Source material: blood. The source is a man aged 55 to 70 in good health.

This clonotype was observed a few times. This may be a read error, as it is one base from a much larger clone. The gene calls are TRBV11-2 and TRBJ2-1; either TRBD1 or TRBD2 may supply D (5 bases each). V was pared by 4 bases and J by 7 bases, with 17 bases between. Germline CDR1 reads SGHAT; CDR2 reads FQNNGV. CDR3 length equals 15 residues. In DNA, the CDR3 is TGTGCCAGCAGCTCAGGGCGAGCGGCTCGGAATGAGCAGTTCTTC. Its translation is CASSSGRAARNEQFF.

This clonotype was recorded at least ten times. The V gene is TRBV3-1, the J gene TRBJ2-5; 14 bases align to TRBD2. CDR1 LGHDT and CDR2 YNNKEL come from the germline V gene (reference sequence). The V and J ends lost 3 bases and 3 bases, in that order; junction bases with no gene match: 9. The CDR3 length is 18 residues. The CDR3 DNA follows: TGTGCCAGCAGCCATACCGGGACTAGCGGGAGCCCCAAAGAGACCCAGTACTTC. This sequence encodes CASSHTGTSGSPKETQYF.

J is TRBJ1-5 and V is TRBV2; 7 bases agree with TRBD1. CDR3 length equals 16 residues. Germline trimming cut 4 bases from V and 2 bases from J; bases unmatched to any gene: 8. Germline V gene sequence: CDR1 SNHLY, CDR2 FYNNEI. The CDR3 is CASSGDTGDGNQPQHF. CDR3 nucleotides: TGTGCCAGCAGTGGAGACACAGGGGACGGCAATCAGCCCCAGCATTTT. The full variable domain, with the rest looked up from reference TRBV2 and TRBJ1-5, is EPEVTQTPSHQVTQMGQEVILRCVPISNHLYFYWYRQILGQKVEFLVSFYNNEISEKSEIFDDQFSVERPDGSNFTLKIRSTKLEDSAMYFCASSGDTGDGNQPQHFGDGTRLSIL.

This clonotype showed up just a few times. The chain has TRBV7-2 and TRBJ2-7; the match to TRBD2 covers 9 bases. Germline CDR1 reads SGHTA; CDR2 reads FQGNSA. This CDR3 has 14 residues. The J segment lost 4 bases and the V segment lost 5 bases, leaving 6 bases of the junction unmatched. CDR3 sequence: CASSTGTSLYEQYF. The CDR3 DNA reads as TGTGCCAGCAGCACAGGGACTAGCCTTTACGAGCAGTACTTC. The whole variable domain, remainder taken from reference TRBV7-2 and TRBJ2-7, is GAGVSQSPSNKVTEKGKDVELRCDPISGHTALYWYRQSLGQGLEFLIYFQGNSAPDKSGLPSDRFSAERTGGSVSTLTIQRTQQEDSAVYLCASSTGTSLYEQYFGPGTRLTVT.

V gene TRBV20-1 combines with J gene TRBJ1-5; 10 bases align to TRBD1. The CDR3 sequence is 15 residues long. With V trimmed by 6 bases and J by 6 bases, 11 bases remained unmatched. The germline V gene encodes CDR1 DFQATT and CDR2 SNEGSKA (reference sequence). CDR3: CSARRQGASSQPQHF. The CDR3 nucleotides are TGCAGTGCCCGAAGACAGGGGGCGTCTAGTCAGCCCCAGCATTTT.

The chain recombines TRBV6-6 with TRBJ2-7; TRBD2 matches 10 bases. CDR3 length equals 13 residues. After removal of 7 bases from V and 4 bases from J, the junction contained 4 bases not matched to a gene. Germline V CDR1 and CDR2: MNHNY, SVGAGI (reference sequence). In nucleotides, the CDR3 is TGTGCCAGCATTAGCGGGGGGAGGTACGAGCAGTACTTC. Protein sequence: CASISGGRYEQYF.

The V gene is TRBV2, the J gene TRBJ2-1, with 8 nucleotides matching TRBD1. The length of the CDR3 is 14 residues. Trimming removed 5 bases from V and 5 bases from J; junction bases left unmatched: 5. CDR1 and CDR2 from the germline V gene are SNHLY and FYNNEI. CDR3 in amino acids: CASSSWTGNNEQFF. The CDR3 DNA reads as TGTGCCAGCAGTTCCTGGACAGGGAACAATGAGCAGTTCTTC.

The table lists this clonotype with a count of one. The V gene is TRBV25-1, the J gene TRBJ1-6; no clear D. Trimming removed 7 bases from V and 8 bases from J, with 12 bases in between. The CDR3 extends over 13 amino acids. Per the germline V gene, CDR1 is MGHDK and CDR2 is SYGVNS. CDR3 sequence: CASKSDFDSPLHF. The CDR3 DNA sequence: TGTGCCAGCAAGTCCGATTTCGATTCACCCCTCCACTTT. The full variable domain, in which reference TRBV25-1 and TRBJ1-6 provide the parts outside the CDR3, is EADIYQTPRYLVIGTGKKITLECSQTMGHDKMYWYQQDPGMELHLIHYSYGVNSTEKGDLSSESTVSRIRTEHFPLTLESARPSHTSQYLCASKSDFDSPLHFGNGTRLTVT.

This clonotype has just one count. The rearrangement links TRBV12-3 or TRBV12-4 to TRBJ2-3; 11 bases line up with TRBD2. The V segment lost 3 bases and the J segment 1 base; nucleotides outside the gene matches: 6. The CDR3 runs 17 residues. The CDR3 DNA is TGTGCCAGCAGTTTTACTAGCGGGGGTCTCGGCACAGATACGCAGTATTTT. Its protein product is CASSFTSGGLGTDTQYF.

This clonotype is a singleton in its sample. This chain links TRBV7-7 with TRBJ2-2; 9 bases are a match to TRBD2. Unmatched junction bases numbered 10, after V lost 8 bases and J lost 3 bases. CDR1 and CDR2 (germline): SSHAT, FNYEAQ (reference sequence). CDR3 length: 16 amino acids. The CDR3: CASGPSGGRDTGELFF. DNA for the CDR3: TGTGCCAGCGGCCCCAGCGGGGGGCGCGACACCGGGGAGCTGTTTTTT.

This chain uses TRBV12-3 or TRBV12-4 with TRBJ1-2; D gene uncertain. The CDR3 totals 14 residues. V gave up 5 bases and J gave up 7 bases, with 17 bases separating them. CDR3 sequence reads: CASSGNGPAGGYTF. For the CDR3, the DNA is TGTGCCAGCAGTGGGAATGGCCCGGCGGGTGGCTACACCTTC.

Only a few counts were recorded for this clonotype. In DNA form, the CDR3 reads TGTGCCAGCAGCGCCTTACCCGGGACAGGGGTGACCCAGTACTTC. Protein: CASSALPGTGVTQYF. The chain couples TRBV5-8 to TRBJ2-7; 10 bases agree with TRBD1. The better agreement between TRBJ2-5 and the DNA end casts doubt on the J call. Germline-derived CDR1 and CDR2 are SGHTS and YDEGEE. The CDR3 runs to 15 residues.

The V call is TRBV9, the J call TRBJ2-1; D is uncertain. The CDR3 runs 14 residues. V lost 0 bases and J lost 5, with 9 bases in between. Germline V lookup: CDR1 SGDLS, CDR2 YYNGEE. The CDR3 coding sequence is TGTGCCAGCAGCGTAGGAGGAAGGGACAATGAGCAGTTCTTC. Encoded protein: CASSVGGRDNEQFF.

This clonotype was found a few times. The rearrangement joins TRBV2 to TRBJ2-5; D remains unclear. The CDR3 loop spans 14 amino acids. Germline V gene sequence: CDR1 SNHLY, CDR2 FYNNEI. The ends were cut back, 4 bases at V and 1 base at J, with 10 bases in the middle. In DNA, the CDR3 is TGTGCCAGCAGTGGCCCGCCGTCCCAAGAGACCCAGTACTTC. Translated, it gives CASSGPPSQETQYF.

This chain's CDR3 is CSVPSGGYTEAFF. The CDR3 bases are TGCAGCGTGCCCTCAGGGGGGTACACTGAAGCTTTCTTT. The chain couples TRBV29-1 to TRBJ1-1; the match to TRBD1 covers 7 bases. The CDR3 has 13 residues. With 6 bases clipped from V and 3 bases from J, the junction kept 7 bases outside the gene matches. The germline CDR1 and CDR2 sequences are SQVTM and ANQGSEA.

The chain joins TRBV3-1 to TRBJ1-2, with D perhaps matching TRBD1 (5 bases). Trimming pared 7 bases from V and 6 bases from J, leaving 21 bases between. The CDR3 loop spans 15 amino acids. Germline CDR1 is LGHDT and CDR2 is YNNKEL (reference sequence). CDR3 coding DNA: TGTGCCAGCACCTATTCCCATCTACAGGAAAATGGCTACACCTTC. Encoded protein: CASTYSHLQENGYTF.

The chain links TRBV9 to TRBJ2-1; no reliable D call. The CDR3 extends over 13 amino acids. Germline V gene lookup returns CDR1 SGDLS and CDR2 YYNGEE. V was trimmed by 7 bases and J by 5 bases, leaving 13 bases between them. CDR3 bases: TGTGCCAGCCAAGAGTGGACGGACAATGAGCAGTTCTTC. It specifies CASQEWTDNEQFF.

The chain couples TRBV6-2 or TRBV6-3 to TRBJ2-7; 10 positions match TRBD2. J gave up 7 bases and V 6 bases, and 18 bases lay outside the gene matches. The germline V gene has CDR1 MNHEY and CDR2 SVGEGT. The CDR3 totals 17 residues. The CDR3 region is CASSSPSGGQPYNEQYF. CDR3 DNA: TGTGCCAGCAGCTCCCCTAGCGGGGGCCAACCCTACAATGAGCAGTACTTC.